Presented here are 25 T cell receptor beta chains from one specimen sequenced in a study of T cell responses to AZD1222 COVID-19 vaccine. Only in-frame clones appear in the TCRdb table, and some are missing; sequencing was by immunoSEQ multiplex PCR. The table includes approximately 44,000 clones, 80% detected once. Sequences were derived from peripheral blood, sampled on day 0 of AZD1222 vaccination. The receptors stem from an adult in good health.

This clone was detected a few times. The chain employs TRBV6-5 and TRBJ2-7; 7 nucleotides agree with TRBD1. This CDR3 spans 13 amino acids. Trimming removed 7 bases from V and 5 bases from J; junction bases left unmatched: 8. Germline CDR1 is MNHEY and CDR2 is SVGAGI. Here the CDR3 reads CASTRQGSDEQYF. CDR3 nucleotides: TGTGCCAGCACCCGACAGGGATCAGACGAGCAGTACTTC.

V usage is TRBV15 and J usage is TRBJ2-3; D remains ambiguous. Germline loops: CDR1 LNHNV, CDR2 YYDKDF (reference sequence). V was shortened by 0 bases and J by 6 bases, with 16 bases between the two germline ends. The CDR3 consists of 16 residues. The CDR3 here is CATSRDIALVVDTQYF. CDR3 DNA sequence: TGTGCCACCAGCAGAGATATAGCCCTCGTTGTGGATACGCAGTATTTT.

This clone has only one observation. The chain carries TRBV5-1 and TRBJ2-1, with 12 nucleotides matching TRBD1. This CDR3 region has 15 residues. Germline CDR1 SGHRS, CDR2 YFSETQ. V lost 0 bases to trimming and J lost 6 bases; unmatched junction nucleotides: 1. CDR3 coding DNA: TGCGCCAGCAGCTTGGGGGACAGGGGGCTCAATGAGCAGTTCTTC. This gives the protein CASSLGDRGLNEQFF.

The genes are TRBV5-4 and TRBJ2-7; 7 positions agree with TRBD1. Per germline, CDR1 SGHNT and CDR2 YYREEE (reference sequence). The J segment lost 2 bases and the V segment lost 5 bases, leaving 7 bases of the junction unmatched. The CDR3 consists of 14 residues. The DNA of the CDR3 is TGTGCCAGCAGTCCGGGACAGAGTCCCTACGAGCAGTACTTC. Amino acids: CASSPGQSPYEQYF. Filled out from reference TRBV5-4 and TRBJ2-7, the complete variable domain reads ETGVTQSPTHLIKTRGQQVTLRCSSQSGHNTVSWYQQALGQGPQFIFQYYREEENGRGNFPPRFSGLQFPNYSSELNVNALELDDSALYLCASSPGQSPYEQYFGPGTRLTVT.

The rearrangement links TRBV5-1 to TRBJ1-2, with TRBD1 matching over 8 bases. This CDR3 has 16 amino acids. The V gene end was trimmed by 0 bases and the J gene end by 4 bases; junction bases not matched to a gene: 8. Germline V lookup: CDR1 SGHRS, CDR2 YFSETQ. CDR3 sequence: CASSLDGTGDSYGYTF. The CDR3 DNA reads TGCGCCAGCAGCTTGGACGGGACAGGAGACTCCTATGGCTACACCTTC. The full variable domain, rest sourced from reference TRBV5-1 and TRBJ1-2, is KAGVTQTPRYLIKTRGQQVTLSCSPISGHRSVSWYQQTPGQGLQFLFEYFSETQRNKGNFPGRFSGRQFSNSRSEMNVSTLELGDSALYLCASSLDGTGDSYGYTFGSGTRLTVV.

The rearrangement links TRBV5-1 to TRBJ2-7, with D perhaps TRBD1 or TRBD2 (6 bases each). Germline lookup yields CDR1 SGHRS and CDR2 YFSETQ. CDR3 size: 15 residues. V lost 2 bases to trimming and J lost 4 bases, with 16 bases between them. The CDR3 reads CASSFLPGAEYEQYF. The CDR3 DNA sequence: TGCGCCAGCAGCTTCCTCCCGGGGGCTGAATACGAGCAGTACTTC.

This clone was counted a single time. The rearrangement uses TRBV19 and TRBJ1-6; the match to TRBD1 covers 7 bases. The CDR3 totals 14 residues. Germline loops: CDR1 LNHDA, CDR2 SQIVND (reference sequence). The trim removed 6 bases at V and 9 bases at J, leaving 8 bases unmatched. CDR3 sequence reads: CASRSGGQSSPLHF. In DNA form, the CDR3 reads TGTGCCAGTAGGTCAGGGGGTCAGAGTTCACCCCTCCACTTT.

The J gene is TRBJ2-1, the V gene TRBV30; no clear D. V shed 2 bases and J shed 9 bases, with 8 bases lying between them. Germline CDR1 is GTSNPN and CDR2 is SVGIG (reference sequence). There are 11 residues in the CDR3. The CDR3 region is CAWSPQVEQFF. CDR3 bases: TGTGCCTGGAGTCCCCAGGTTGAGCAGTTCTTC.

This chain uses TRBV12-3 or TRBV12-4 with TRBJ1-1; TRBD1 aligns across 7 bases. There are 13 residues in the CDR3. Trimming cost V 8 bases and J 2 bases; bases outside gene matches: 5. Here the CDR3 DNA reads TGTGCCAGCTACAGGGGCCAAAACACTGAAGCTTTCTTT. Its protein is CASYRGQNTEAFF.

The chain combines TRBV14 with TRBJ2-3; weak D call: TRBD1 (5 bases). Germline V CDR1 and CDR2: SGHDN, FVKESK. V lost 2 bases to trimming and J lost 5 bases, with 11 bases between them. This CDR3 contains 14 residues. The CDR3 DNA follows: TGTGCCAGCAGCCAAAGACAGAAGGAAGATACGCAGTATTTT. It translates to CASSQRQKEDTQYF.

This clone was seen a handful of times. The chain uses TRBV2 and TRBJ2-5; weak D call: TRBD1 (5 bases). The V end was cut by 3 bases, the J end by 4 bases, with 9 bases between. Germline loops: CDR1 SNHLY, CDR2 FYNNEI. This CDR3 has 13 residues. CDR3 amino acids: CASSEQGRETQYF. CDR3 in DNA: TGTGCCAGCAGTGAGCAGGGAAGAGAGACCCAGTACTTC. The variable domain in full, with the rest retrieved from reference TRBV2 and TRBJ2-5, is EPEVTQTPSHQVTQMGQEVILRCVPISNHLYFYWYRQILGQKVEFLVSFYNNEISEKSEIFDDQFSVERPDGSNFTLKIRSTKLEDSAMYFCASSEQGRETQYFGPGTRLLVL.

The chain links TRBV7-9 to TRBJ1-1, with D possibly being TRBD1 (5 bases). Trimming shortened V by 1 base and J by 7 bases, and 16 bases separated the two germline ends. Germline V gives CDR1 SEHNR, CDR2 FQNEAQ (reference sequence). The CDR3 spans 15 residues. The CDR3 DNA sequence: TGTGCCAGCAGCTTAGGAGTGGGGGGAGGCGTTGAAGCTTTCTTT. Amino acids: CASSLGVGGGVEAFF.

This chain connects TRBV6-1 to TRBJ1-1; D gene ambiguous. Germline loops: CDR1 MNHNS, CDR2 SASEGT. There are 13 residues in the CDR3. Deletions cut 3 bases from V and 0 bases from J, with 5 bases between. CDR3 nucleotide sequence: TGTGCCAGCAGTGACGCTCTGAACACTGAAGCTTTCTTT. It specifies CASSDALNTEAFF.

This clone was counted between two and nine times. The chain links TRBV30 to TRBJ1-3; 7 bases are a match to TRBD1. V lost 2 bases and J lost 3; bases outside the gene matches: 7. Germline CDR1 GTSNPN, CDR2 SVGIG (reference sequence). This CDR3 has 15 amino acids. CDR3 nucleotide sequence: TGTGCCTGGAGTCCCGGGACAGTTCGTGGAAACACCATATATTTT. Encoded protein: CAWSPGTVRGNTIYF.

The chain couples TRBV12-5 to TRBJ2-3, with D uncertain. The CDR3 runs to 14 residues. Deletions cut 2 bases from V and 0 bases from J, with 6 bases between. Germline V gene lookup returns CDR1 LGHNT and CDR2 FRNRAP. Here the CDR3 reads CASGLQSSTDTQYF. CDR3 in DNA: TGTGCTAGTGGTTTGCAGAGCAGCACAGATACGCAGTATTTT.

Notes on this clone: At one end, the junction sequence differs from germline, possibly due to a read error. The gene calls are TRBV6-1 and TRBJ2-2, with 8 bases fitting TRBD2. The CDR3 contains 17 residues. The V gene's germline CDR1 is MNHNS and CDR2 SASEGT. CDR3 residues: CASREALGGRGGGELFF. CDR3 DNA: TGTGCCAGCCGTGAAGCTTTGGGGGGCCGGGGGGGCGGGGAGCTGTTTTTT.

The chain carries TRBV5-1 and TRBJ1-4, with no clear D. Germline CDR1 reads SGHRS; CDR2 reads YFSETQ. Trimming took off 6 bases at V and 0 bases at J, with 12 bases between the two ends. CDR3 size: 15 residues. CDR3 in amino acids: CASTGSPSTNEKLFF. The CDR3 DNA sequence: TGCGCCAGCACCGGCAGTCCTTCAACTAATGAAAAACTGTTTTTT.

This sequence joins TRBV2 and TRBJ2-3, with 10 bases lining up with TRBD2. Germline-derived CDR1 and CDR2 are SNHLY and FYNNEI. The CDR3 consists of 16 residues. Losses at the gene ends were 7 bases for V and 5 bases for J; bases not matched to a gene: 12. The CDR3: CASTRLSGGAQDTQYF. The CDR3, as DNA: TGTGCCAGCACCCGGCTAAGCGGGGGGGCCCAAGATACGCAGTATTTT.

The V and J genes are TRBV2 and TRBJ2-5; D uncertain. V was pared by 4 bases and J by 4 bases, with 10 bases between. CDR1 and CDR2 (germline): SNHLY, FYNNEI. The CDR3 has 13 residues. CDR3 coding DNA: TGTGCCAGCAGTGGCGATCAAGGAGAGACCCAGTACTTC. Its translation: CASSGDQGETQYF.

This chain connects TRBV24-1 to TRBJ2-4; the D gene is possibly TRBD2 (6 bases). Germline CDR1 and CDR2: KGHDR and SFDVKD. V lost 7 bases and J 1 base, leaving 7 bases between the germline ends. The CDR3 runs to 13 residues. The CDR3, as DNA: TGTGCCACCAGCCGGGGGGCCAAAAACATTCAGTACTTC. As protein: CATSRGAKNIQYF.

This clone showed up just once. This chain uses TRBV4-2 with TRBJ2-3; D is tentatively TRBD1 or TRBD2 (6 bases each). V lost 4 bases and J lost 0, with 14 bases in between. Germline V CDR1 and CDR2: LGHNA, YNFKEQ. This CDR3 spans 16 amino acids. The CDR3 DNA reads TGTGCCAGCAGCCCTAACGGGGGCATCAGCACAGATACGCAGTATTTT. Encoded protein: CASSPNGGISTDTQYF.

The chain joins TRBV7-8 to TRBJ2-2, with a possible D match to TRBD2 (7 bases). This CDR3 spans 16 amino acids. Trimming cost V 3 bases and J 0 bases, with 11 bases left between them. Germline CDR1 reads SGHVS; CDR2 reads FQNEAQ. CDR3 DNA sequence: TGTGCCAGCAGCTTTACGGGGGGCGCGAACACCGGGGAGCTGTTTTTT. It specifies CASSFTGGANTGELFF.

This sequence joins TRBV10-1 and TRBJ1-5, with D perhaps matching TRBD1 (5 bases). The CDR3 runs 12 residues. Trimming left V 5 bases short and J 7 bases short, with 9 bases between. Germline CDR1 is WNHNN and CDR2 is SYGVQD (reference sequence). CDR3 region: CASSSGDQPQHF. The CDR3 DNA reads as TGCGCCAGCAGTAGCGGGGACCAGCCCCAGCATTTT.

For the CDR3, the DNA is TGTGCCAGCAGCTATACAGGGTTGTACGAGCAGTACTTC. Amino acid sequence: CASSYTGLYEQYF. This chain links TRBV5-6 with TRBJ2-7, with a weak D call TRBD1 (6 bases). Germline CDR1 SGHDT, CDR2 YYEEEE. The CDR3 consists of 13 residues. V was pared by 3 bases and J by 4 bases, with 11 bases between.

This clone appeared a few times. The chain has TRBV10-3 and TRBJ2-7; 7 positions match TRBD1. The CDR3 runs 17 residues. The trim removed 0 bases at V and 0 bases at J, leaving 8 bases unmatched. CDR1 is ENHRY and CDR2 is SYGVKD in the germline V gene. CDR3 sequence reads: CAISESGTAQSSYEQYF. The CDR3 DNA sequence: TGTGCCATCAGTGAGTCTGGGACAGCCCAGAGCTCCTACGAGCAGTACTTC.